The 7 T cell receptor beta chains reported below all come from one sample, sequenced in a study of identical twins. TCRdb ran MiXCR on the 5' RACE reads and lists one entry per CDR3 protein. The sample yields 1.5 million to 2 million distinct CDR3 sequences, under 35% seen once. The sample taken for sequencing was cord blood. All receptors come from a newborn girl in good health.

V and J are TRBV29-1 and TRBJ1-1; D gene ambiguous. The V and J ends lost 6 bases and 1 base respectively, with 18 bases between them. CDR3 length: 15 residues. Per germline, CDR1 SQVTM and CDR2 ANQGSEA. CDR3 amino acids: CSVAPRLARNTEAFF. CDR3 bases: TGCAGCGTCGCACCACGCCTGGCCAGGAACACTGAAGCTTTCTTT.

The sample holds a few counts of this clonotype. The chain carries TRBV7-2 and TRBJ2-3; D call uncertain. From germline, CDR1 is SGHTA and CDR2 FQGNSA. Trimming shortened V by 3 bases and J by 3 bases, and 19 bases separated the two germline ends. CDR3 size: 17 residues. In DNA form, the CDR3 reads TGTGCCAGCAGCTTCCTTGATTGGACCCCTGAGACAGATACGCAGTATTTT. The encoded protein is CASSFLDWTPETDTQYF.

This clonotype has just a few counts. This chain joins TRBV10-3 and TRBJ2-3, with a weak D call TRBD1 (6 bases). CDR3 length: 12 residues. Germline V lookup: CDR1 ENHRY, CDR2 SYGVKD. Trimming shortened V by 8 bases and J by 2 bases, and 8 bases separated the two germline ends. CDR3 amino acids: CAIPGDTDTQYF. As DNA, the CDR3 is TGTGCCATCCCAGGGGACACAGATACGCAGTATTTT.

This clonotype showed up just a few times. The V and J genes are TRBV21-1 and TRBJ2-1. TRBV21-1 is an annotated pseudogene. This CDR3 has 11 residues. The CDR3 DNA is TGTGCCAGCAGCACGAACGATGAGCAGTTCTTC. It specifies CASSTNDEQFF.

The chain links TRBV7-8 to TRBJ2-4; 8 bases align to TRBD2. The end of the DNA is better explained by TRBJ2-5, so the J call may be wrong. This CDR3 is 18 amino acids long. Germline V gene lookup returns CDR1 SGHVS and CDR2 FQNEAQ. The CDR3 coding sequence is TGTGCCAGCAGCTTAGAAGTCGTTAGCGGGGTGGACCAAGAGACCCAGTACTTC. It specifies CASSLEVVSGVDQETQYF.

This clonotype was counted once. The chain links TRBV20-1 to TRBJ2-3; the D gene is possibly TRBD2 (5 bases). Germline V gene lookup returns CDR1 DFQATT and CDR2 SNEGSKA (reference sequence). This CDR3 region has 13 residues. CDR3 amino acids: CIPGEGGTDTQYF. CDR3 coding DNA: TGCATCCCAGGTGAGGGCGGCACAGATACGCAGTATTTT.

This clonotype is a singleton in its sample. The chain links TRBV7-9 to TRBJ2-2; TRBD2 matches 7 bases. Germline CDR1 reads SEHNR; CDR2 reads FQNEAQ (reference sequence). The CDR3 covers 17 residues. The ends lost 1 base at V and 6 bases at J; junction bases unmatched: 11. CDR3 sequence reads: CASSLGGGLVVSGELFF. The CDR3 DNA reads as TGTGCCAGCAGCTTAGGGGGAGGACTAGTTGTATCCGGGGAGCTGTTTTTT.